This T cell receptor (beta chain) was found in a study of blood T cell repertoires in COVID-19. Study in general: Sources were T cells, B-cell-depleted T cells, or PBMCs; the material itself was cDNA or gDNA.

The junction had 11 bases not matched to a gene; V was cut back by 8 bases and J by 2 bases. Germline CDR1 reads MRHNA; CDR2 reads SNTAGT. The CDR3 consists of 15 residues. In the original analysis: Estimates of nucleated cell counts were drawn from the amplification of reference gene primers. Assay used: immunoSEQ multiplex PCR; TCRdb lists only in-frame clones, some missing. V and J calls and clone size are given by that table; D and trimming were obtained from the DNA. The table has roughly 200,000 clones, 80% to 85% seen once; the top ten hold less than 20%. The J gene is TRBJ2-7, the V gene TRBV6-4; TRBD1 matches 8 bases. Sequencing input: peripheral blood. This receptor was obtained from a woman older than 75 with active or convalescent COVID-19. CDR3 bases: TGTGCCAGCCCCGCTCTCAGGGGGCCCACCTACGAGCAGTACTTC. Amino acid sequence: CASPALRGPTYEQYF.